A selection of T cell receptor beta chains follows, all from one sample in a study of T cells after yellow fever vaccination. From the 5' RACE reads, TCRdb called clonotypes with MiXCR, one entry per CDR3 protein. Found here are 110,000 to 150,000 distinct CDR3 sequences, less than 8.5% of them singletons; the top ten hold more than 0.55%. The specimen comprised CD4+ T cells sorted from PBMCs, sampled 10 days after the yellow fever booster vaccination. The receptor source for this set is a man aged 25-45 years who received the YFV17D yellow fever vaccine. Both conserved end residues are part of each CDR3. A D gene is named only where the DNA matches it firmly. Some rows have no size entry. The others give once, few or many, or a class for an expanded clone.

d_call: -
v_call: TRBV12-3/TRBV12-4
j_call: TRBJ1-2
clone_size: many
cdr3_nt: TGTGCCAGCAGTCCCGTCGGTAGTTCGCGATATGGCTACACCTTC
cdr3_aa: CASSPVGSSRYGYTF

d_call: TRBD2
v_call: TRBV5-1
j_call: TRBJ2-2
clone_size: many
cdr3_nt: TGCGCCAGCAGCTTGGGCTCTCTCCTAGCGGGCACCGGGGAGCTGTTTTTT
cdr3_aa: CASSLGSLLAGTGELFF

d_call: -
v_call: TRBV27
j_call: TRBJ2-7
clone_size: many
cdr3_nt: TGTGCCAGCAGTTTATCCCAGGGTTACCCCTACGAGCAGTACTTC
cdr3_aa: CASSLSQGYPYEQYF

d_call: -
v_call: TRBV20-1
j_call: TRBJ1-6
clone_size: few
cdr3_nt: TGCAGTGCTAGAGGGGCTCTCAGGGGTGGTTCACCCCTCCACTTT
cdr3_aa: CSARGALRGGSPLHF

d_call: -
v_call: TRBV5-1
j_call: TRBJ2-3
clone_size: -
cdr3_nt: TGCGCCAGCAGTCCTACGCTTCAAGATACGCAGTATTTT
cdr3_aa: CASSPTLQDTQYF

d_call: -
v_call: TRBV5-1
j_call: TRBJ1-1
clone_size: many
cdr3_nt: TGCGCCAGCAGCTCGCAGGGGAGCACTGAAGCTTTCTTT
cdr3_aa: CASSSQGSTEAFF

d_call: -
v_call: TRBV7-2
j_call: TRBJ2-1
clone_size: few
cdr3_nt: TGTGCCAGCAGCCCAACTAGAGAAGGGCAGTTCTTC
cdr3_aa: CASSPTREGQFF

d_call: -
v_call: TRBV5-1
j_call: TRBJ2-6
clone_size: -
cdr3_nt: TGCGCCAGCAGCTTGGAAGGGGGGGCTGGGGCCAACGTCCTGACTTTC
cdr3_aa: CASSLEGGAGANVLTF

d_call: -
v_call: TRBV12-3/TRBV12-4
j_call: TRBJ2-3
clone_size: many
cdr3_nt: TGTGCCAGCAGTGGCTGGCACAGAGCCACAGATACGCAGTATTTT
cdr3_aa: CASSGWHRATDTQYF

d_call: -
v_call: TRBV6-1
j_call: TRBJ2-7
clone_size: many
cdr3_nt: TGTGCCAGCGCCCGACAGATTCTTAGGGAGCAGTACTTC
cdr3_aa: CASARQILREQYF

d_call: -
v_call: TRBV10-3
j_call: TRBJ2-5
clone_size: many
cdr3_nt: TGTGCCATCAGTGAGTCGTTGGTCCTGAAAGAGACCCAGTACTTC
cdr3_aa: CAISESLVLKETQYF

d_call: -
v_call: TRBV3-1
j_call: TRBJ1-5
clone_size: few
cdr3_nt: TGTGCCAGCACGCTCGGGGGGAGGTACAATCAGCCCCAGCATTTT
cdr3_aa: CASTLGGRYNQPQHF

d_call: TRBD2
v_call: TRBV20-1
j_call: TRBJ2-4
clone_size: -
cdr3_nt: TGCAGTGCTAGTGCGACTAGCGGGTTCCATGAGATTCTAGCCAAAAACATTCAGTACTTC
cdr3_aa: CSASATSGFHEILAKNIQYF

d_call: -
v_call: TRBV5-4
j_call: TRBJ2-4
clone_size: many
cdr3_nt: TGTGCCAGCAGCTTGATGGGGAGCTCGGGAAACATTCAGTACTTC
cdr3_aa: CASSLMGSSGNIQYF

d_call: -
v_call: TRBV5-1
j_call: TRBJ1-1
clone_size: many
cdr3_nt: TGCGCCAGCAGCGCGGGCCCGGGGGGGACTGAAGCTTTCTTT
cdr3_aa: CASSAGPGGTEAFF

d_call: -
v_call: TRBV6-5
j_call: TRBJ2-7
clone_size: -
cdr3_nt: TGTGCCAGCAGGCGGCAGGGGGGCGAGCAGTACTTC
cdr3_aa: CASRRQGGEQYF

d_call: TRBD1
v_call: TRBV5-6
j_call: TRBJ2-7
clone_size: many
cdr3_nt: TGTGCCAGCAGCCCATGGGACAGAAGCTACGAGCAGTACTTC
cdr3_aa: CASSPWDRSYEQYF

d_call: -
v_call: TRBV11-2
j_call: TRBJ2-7
clone_size: many
cdr3_nt: TGTGCCAGCAGCTTACGGACACTTCCGGACGAGCAGTACTTC
cdr3_aa: CASSLRTLPDEQYF

d_call: -
v_call: TRBV5-1
j_call: TRBJ2-7
clone_size: many
cdr3_nt: TGCGCCAGCAGCTTGAACCGATTAACTACGAAGCAGTACTTC
cdr3_aa: CASSLNRLTTKQYF

d_call: -
v_call: TRBV5-1
j_call: TRBJ1-4
clone_size: medium-sized
cdr3_nt: TGCGCCAGCCGGAGGGAGATGAATGAAAAACTGTTTTTT
cdr3_aa: CASRREMNEKLFF

d_call: TRBD1
v_call: TRBV18
j_call: TRBJ1-6
clone_size: many
cdr3_nt: TGTGCCAGCTCACCACCGCGGACAGGCCCCCAGGATAATTCACCCCTCCACTTT
cdr3_aa: CASSPPRTGPQDNSPLHF

d_call: -
v_call: TRBV5-1
j_call: TRBJ2-7
clone_size: many
cdr3_nt: TGCGCCAGCAGCTTCACTACTACAATCGGAGAGCAGTACTTC
cdr3_aa: CASSFTTTIGEQYF

d_call: TRBD1
v_call: TRBV10-3
j_call: TRBJ2-6
clone_size: many
cdr3_nt: TGTGCCATCAGAGGACAGGGGGATTCCAACGTCCTGACTTTC
cdr3_aa: CAIRGQGDSNVLTF

d_call: -
v_call: TRBV28
j_call: TRBJ2-7
clone_size: -
cdr3_nt: TGTGCCAGCAGTCCACGGGACGGAATCTCCTACGAGCAGTACTTC
cdr3_aa: CASSPRDGISYEQYF

d_call: TRBD1
v_call: TRBV7-2
j_call: TRBJ2-7
clone_size: many
cdr3_nt: TGTGCCAGCAGCACAGGACAGGGTGGTTCCTACGAGCAGTACTTC
cdr3_aa: CASSTGQGGSYEQYF

d_call: -
v_call: TRBV12-3/TRBV12-4
j_call: TRBJ2-7
clone_size: many
cdr3_nt: TGTGCCAGCAGTTTAGGGGCCCTGTCCCACGAGCAGTACTTC
cdr3_aa: CASSLGALSHEQYF

d_call: TRBD2
v_call: TRBV20-1
j_call: TRBJ2-3
clone_size: many
cdr3_nt: TGCAGTGCTAGGGAACTAGCGGGAGGGCTCGTTTGGACAGATACGCAGTATTTT
cdr3_aa: CSARELAGGLVWTDTQYF

d_call: -
v_call: TRBV9
j_call: TRBJ2-7
clone_size: many
cdr3_nt: TGTGCCAGCAGCGTAGGGGACTCCCATCGATACGAGCAGTACTTC
cdr3_aa: CASSVGDSHRYEQYF

d_call: -
v_call: TRBV3-1
j_call: TRBJ2-7
clone_size: -
cdr3_nt: TGTGCCAGCAGCCAAGGGTCGTGGCAGTACTTC
cdr3_aa: CASSQGSWQYF

d_call: -
v_call: TRBV19
j_call: TRBJ2-3
clone_size: many
cdr3_nt: TGTGCCAGTAGATCCGGGGGTGTGACAGATACGCAGTATTTT
cdr3_aa: CASRSGGVTDTQYF

d_call: TRBD1
v_call: TRBV20-1
j_call: TRBJ2-7
clone_size: many
cdr3_nt: TGCAGTGCTAGATCGACAGGGGGCCGTGTTACGGAGCAGTACTTC
cdr3_aa: CSARSTGGRVTEQYF

d_call: -
v_call: TRBV7-2
j_call: TRBJ2-3
clone_size: many
cdr3_nt: TGTGCCAGCAGCTTACTGGGGGCTCGCACAGATACGCAGTATTTT
cdr3_aa: CASSLLGARTDTQYF

d_call: TRBD1
v_call: TRBV9
j_call: TRBJ2-2
clone_size: many
cdr3_nt: TGTGCCAGCCGAATACTAGGAGGGACAGGGGACTTATCCCCGAACACCGGGGAGCTGTTTTTT
cdr3_aa: CASRILGGTGDLSPNTGELFF

d_call: -
v_call: TRBV7-2
j_call: TRBJ2-2
clone_size: many
cdr3_nt: TGTGCCAGCAGCTACGCCGGGGAGCTGTTTTTT
cdr3_aa: CASSYAGELFF

d_call: -
v_call: TRBV29-1
j_call: TRBJ1-1
clone_size: -
cdr3_nt: TGCAGCGTTTTGCCAGTAACTCGGCGAACTGAAGCTTTCTTT
cdr3_aa: CSVLPVTRRTEAFF

d_call: -
v_call: TRBV11-2
j_call: TRBJ2-4
clone_size: many
cdr3_nt: TGTGCCAGCAGCCTTTCGTCCTCAGAGTACATTCAGTACTTC
cdr3_aa: CASSLSSSEYIQYF

d_call: TRBD2
v_call: TRBV20-1
j_call: TRBJ2-4
clone_size: many
cdr3_nt: TGCAGTGCTAAAGGGGGACTAGCTGGGTACAAAAACATTCAGTACTTC
cdr3_aa: CSAKGGLAGYKNIQYF

d_call: -
v_call: TRBV24-1
j_call: TRBJ1-2
clone_size: many
cdr3_nt: TGTGCCACCAGTGAGGAACAACAGGGAGGCGGCTACACCTTC
cdr3_aa: CATSEEQQGGGYTF

d_call: -
v_call: TRBV6-4
j_call: TRBJ2-3
clone_size: many
cdr3_nt: TGTGCCAGCAGTGACCGATATACGCAGTATTTT
cdr3_aa: CASSDRYTQYF

d_call: TRBD2
v_call: TRBV5-1
j_call: TRBJ2-5
clone_size: -
cdr3_nt: TGCGCCAGCAGCTTGAATCCACTAGCGGACCAAGAGACCCAGTACTTC
cdr3_aa: CASSLNPLADQETQYF

d_call: -
v_call: TRBV7-2
j_call: TRBJ2-7
clone_size: many
cdr3_nt: TGTGCCAGCAGCTTAGCGGGTGGCTTGAGCTCCTACGAGCAGTACTTC
cdr3_aa: CASSLAGGLSSYEQYF

d_call: -
v_call: TRBV7-2
j_call: TRBJ2-1
clone_size: many
cdr3_nt: TGTGCCAGCAGTACCAGGGGGGTGGGACTAGGCTCCTACAATGAGCAGTTCTTC
cdr3_aa: CASSTRGVGLGSYNEQFF

d_call: -
v_call: TRBV7-2
j_call: TRBJ2-7
clone_size: many
cdr3_nt: TGTGCCAGCAGCTTACGAGAGATCTACGAGCAGTACTTC
cdr3_aa: CASSLREIYEQYF

d_call: -
v_call: TRBV7-2
j_call: TRBJ2-5
clone_size: few
cdr3_nt: TGTGCCAGCAGCTTCAGGGTCCAAGAGACCCAGTACTTC
cdr3_aa: CASSFRVQETQYF

d_call: -
v_call: TRBV18
j_call: TRBJ2-2
clone_size: many
cdr3_nt: TGTGCCAGCTCACCCAGACAAAGGGTGGACGGGGAGCTGTTTTTT
cdr3_aa: CASSPRQRVDGELFF